This T cell receptor beta chain emerged from a study of blood T cell repertoires in COVID-19. In the study overall: The study drew acute and convalescent COVID-19 samples from the United States, Italy and Spain. From T cells, B-cell-depleted T cells, or PBMCs came the material, which was cDNA or gDNA.

How the authors handled the data: For nucleated cells, counts were estimated from reference gene primer amplification. TCRdb keeps only in-frame clones here, not all; method: immunoSEQ multiplex PCR. The V and J calls and clone size come from that table; D and trimming were worked out from the DNA. The sample has over 30,000 clones; approximately 84% are singletons. This CDR3 contains 16 residues. V gave up 8 bases and J gave up 7 bases; unmatched junction bases: 16. Germline CDR1 and CDR2: WNHNN and SYGVQD (reference sequence). The sample consisted of peripheral blood. The origin of this receptor is an elderly man with active or convalescent COVID-19. The V and J genes are TRBV10-1 and TRBJ2-2, with TRBD2 matching 7 bases. The CDR3 loop is CASRLLAVVWGGELFF. As DNA, the CDR3 is TGCGCCAGCCGATTGCTAGCGGTAGTGTGGGGCGGGGAGCTGTTTTTT.